A single sample gave rise to the 22 T cell receptor beta chains below, sequenced in a study of cytomegalovirus exposure and HLA in healthy donors. 13 Jbeta primers and 60 Vbeta primers were used for the PCR. Sequencing used immunoSEQ multiplex PCR; TCRdb keeps in-frame clones, though not all of them. The sample contains about 150,000 clones, 70% to 80% of which appear only once. The sample was PBMCs. The receptors derive from a woman aged 55 to 70 in good health and CMV-seropositive.

This chain uses TRBV19 with TRBJ2-7, with 11 bases matching TRBD1. The J segment lost 4 bases and the V segment lost 4 bases, leaving 6 bases of the junction unmatched. The CDR3 sequence is 15 residues long. Germline V gene sequence: CDR1 LNHDA, CDR2 SQIVND (reference sequence). The CDR3 here is CASSTWTGGGYEQYF. The CDR3 nucleotides are TGTGCCAGTAGTACGTGGACAGGGGGCGGATACGAGCAGTACTTC.

The V gene is TRBV19, the J gene TRBJ2-5; D not certain. The J call could be wrong; TRBJ2-7 is a better fit for the DNA end. The CDR3 has 14 residues. Germline V gives CDR1 LNHDA, CDR2 SQIVND (reference sequence). The CDR3: CASSPRLSSYEQYF. For the CDR3, the DNA is TGTGCCAGTAGTCCCAGACTGAGCTCCTACGAGCAGTACTTC.

This clone appeared a few times. This sequence joins TRBV21-1 and TRBJ2-4; TRBD1 is the table's D call, not checked against the DNA. TRBV21-1 corresponds to a pseudogene. This CDR3 is built from 19 residues. Written as DNA, the CDR3 is TGTGCCAGCAGCCGTGTAAGGGACAGGGACGGGTGGACCAAAAACATTCAGTACTTC. It encodes CASSRVRDRDGWTKNIQYF.

The chain is built from TRBV30 and TRBJ2-7, with D maybe TRBD1 (6 bases). Trimming shortened V by 2 bases and J by 5 bases, and 7 bases separated the two germline ends. Per germline, CDR1 GTSNPN and CDR2 SVGIG (reference sequence). This CDR3 comprises 11 residues. In DNA form, the CDR3 reads TGTGCCTGGAGTAAGGGGGACGAGCAGTACTTC. Encoded protein: CAWSKGDEQYF.

V and J are TRBV5-8 and TRBJ1-4, with 7 bases that match TRBD1. CDR3 size: 15 residues. The germline CDR1 and CDR2 sequences are SGHTS and YDEGEE. Trimming removed 3 bases from V and 4 bases from J; junction bases left unmatched: 6. In DNA, the CDR3 is TGTGCCAGCAGCTCGGGACAGCCGATTAATGAAAAACTGTTTTTT. Its protein product is CASSSGQPINEKLFF.

This clone was observed a few times. The CDR3 DNA reads as TGTGCCAGCAGTTTAAGCTGGCGGATCACTGGAAACACCATATATTTT. Protein sequence: CASSLSWRITGNTIYF. V gene TRBV28 combines with J gene TRBJ1-3; D is uncertain. The CDR3 contains 16 residues. Germline V gives CDR1 MDHEN, CDR2 SYDVKM. Trimming took off 2 bases at V and 2 bases at J, with 13 bases between the two ends.

The rearrangement uses TRBV5-1 and TRBJ2-2; D is ambiguous. V dropped 1 base and J dropped 0 bases, with 7 bases sitting between them. This CDR3 has 15 amino acids. The V gene's germline CDR1 is SGHRS and CDR2 YFSETQ. For the CDR3, the DNA is TGCGCCAGCAGCTTGACAGTGTCGAACACCGGGGAGCTGTTTTTT. Residues: CASSLTVSNTGELFF.

V is TRBV18 and J is TRBJ1-1; D gene uncertain. The CDR3 totals 16 residues. Germline CDR1 is KGHSH and CDR2 is LQKENI. V was trimmed by 3 bases and J by 5 bases, leaving 19 bases between them. The CDR3, as DNA: TGTGCCAGCTCACCGTCAGAGGGCGCATTAGGGACTGAAGCTTTCTTT. Residues: CASSPSEGALGTEAFF. Looking up the rest from reference TRBV18 and TRBJ1-1 gives the full variable domain: NAGVMQNPRHLVRRRGQEARLRCSPMKGHSHVYWYRQLPEEGLKFMVYLQKENIIDESGMPKERFSAEFPKEGPSILRIQQVVRGDSAAYFCASSPSEGALGTEAFFGQGTRLTVV.

The chain has TRBV10-3 and TRBJ1-2; 10 nucleotides align to TRBD1. V lost 0 bases to trimming and J lost 7 bases; unmatched junction nucleotides: 11. The CDR3 has 17 residues. The germline CDR1 and CDR2 sequences are ENHRY and SYGVKD. The CDR3 DNA is TGTGCCATCAGTGAGTCGGACTTCGGGACAGGGGCTTTTGGCTACACCTTC. This sequence encodes CAISESDFGTGAFGYTF.

This chain links TRBV5-4 with TRBJ2-5; 8 positions match TRBD2. The junction had 5 bases not matched to a gene; V was cut back by 0 bases and J by 4 bases. Looked up from germline, CDR1 is SGHNT and CDR2 is YYREEE (reference sequence). CDR3 length: 15 residues. CDR3 sequence (DNA): TGTGCCAGCAGCTTGGAGCGGGAGCCGGGAGAGACCCAGTACTTC. Translating it yields CASSLEREPGETQYF. Full variable domain (remainder filled in from reference TRBV5-4 and TRBJ2-5): ETGVTQSPTHLIKTRGQQVTLRCSSQSGHNTVSWYQQALGQGPQFIFQYYREEENGRGNFPPRFSGLQFPNYSSELNVNALELDDSALYLCASSLEREPGETQYFGPGTRLLVL.

The J gene is TRBJ2-5, the V gene TRBV21-1; the D call in the table, TRBD2, was not verified against the DNA. TRBV21-1 is marked as a pseudogene. The CDR3 extends over 13 amino acids. DNA of the CDR3: TGTGCCAGCAGCCACTCACGGCAAGAGACCCAGTACTTC. Protein product: CASSHSRQETQYF.

This clone was seen once. The V call is TRBV6-1, the J call TRBJ2-3; TRBD2 might be the D (7 bases). This CDR3 spans 15 amino acids. V lost 8 bases, J lost 4 bases, and 19 bases lay in between. Germline CDR1 reads MNHNS; CDR2 reads SASEGT. The CDR3 nucleotides read TGTGCCAGCCCGAAGGGGGAGGGCCATGCAGATACGCAGTATTTT. As protein: CASPKGEGHADTQYF.

This clone was detected only once. J is TRBJ2-5 and V is TRBV28; no reliable D call. This CDR3 has 14 amino acids. The germline gives CDR1 MDHEN, CDR2 SYDVKM. The V and J ends lost 3 bases and 5 bases respectively, with 13 bases between them. CDR3 amino acids: CASSFPLGVETQYF. The CDR3 DNA sequence: TGTGCCAGCAGTTTCCCCCTTGGAGTGGAGACCCAGTACTTC.

V and J are TRBV28 and TRBJ2-1, with TRBD2 matching 7 bases. Germline V gene data show CDR1 as MDHEN and CDR2 as SYDVKM. The CDR3 runs to 14 residues. Unmatched junction bases numbered 5, after V lost 2 bases and J lost 7 bases. The CDR3 reads CASSLGGSRNEQFF. CDR3 DNA sequence: TGTGCCAGCAGTTTAGGCGGGAGTCGGAATGAGCAGTTCTTC.

This sequence joins TRBV19 and TRBJ1-3; D gene unclear. V lost 0 bases and J lost 4, with 16 bases in between. Germline values: CDR1 LNHDA, CDR2 SQIVND (reference sequence). The CDR3 spans 17 residues. The CDR3 sequence: CASSIDRRATGGNTIYF. The DNA for the CDR3 is TGTGCCAGTAGTATAGATCGGAGGGCAACGGGAGGAAACACCATATATTTT. The variable domain in full, with the rest retrieved from reference TRBV19 and TRBJ1-3, is DGGITQSPKYLFRKEGQNVTLSCEQNLNHDAMYWYRQDPGQGLRLIYYSQIVNDFQKGDIAEGYSVSREKKESFPLTVTSAQKNPTAFYLCASSIDRRATGGNTIYFGEGSWLTVV.

This sequence joins TRBV10-1 and TRBJ2-2; D not certain. This CDR3 contains 16 residues. The germline V and J ends were trimmed by 5 bases and 1 base, with 14 bases remaining between them. Germline V lookup: CDR1 WNHNN, CDR2 SYGVQD (reference sequence). The CDR3 sequence is CASSLGGVRNTGELFF. The CDR3 DNA sequence: TGCGCCAGCAGTCTCGGCGGAGTAAGGAACACCGGGGAGCTGTTTTTT.

This clone was observed a few times. This rearrangement joins TRBV28 to TRBJ1-2; TRBD1 is a possible D gene (5 bases). This CDR3 spans 15 amino acids. CDR1 MDHEN and CDR2 SYDVKM come from the germline V gene. The V end lost 6 bases, the J end lost 0 bases, and 14 bases lay between the germline ends. CDR3 sequence: CASSRPTVTNYGYTF. CDR3 DNA: TGTGCCAGCAGCCGACCGACAGTGACTAACTATGGCTACACCTTC.

This sequence joins TRBV15 and TRBJ1-3; a possible D gene is TRBD1 (6 bases). CDR1 LNHNV and CDR2 YYDKDF come from the germline V gene (reference sequence). This CDR3 contains 16 residues. Trimming took off 0 bases at V and 3 bases at J, with 12 bases between the two ends. As DNA, the CDR3 is TGTGCCACCAGCAGAGATGTGGGGGCCGGTGGAAACACCATATATTTT. Encoded protein: CATSRDVGAGGNTIYF. The entire variable domain, with the rest obtained from reference TRBV15 and TRBJ1-3, is as follows: DAMVIQNPRYQVTQFGKPVTLSCSQTLNHNVMYWYQQKSSQAPKLLFHYYDKDFNNEADTPDNFQSRRPNTSFCFLDIRSPGLGDTAMYLCATSRDVGAGGNTIYFGEGSWLTVV.

The chain carries TRBV6-5 and TRBJ2-5; 11 nucleotides align to TRBD1. This CDR3 comprises 14 residues. Trimming removed 4 bases from V and 5 bases from J; junction bases left unmatched: 3. In germline, CDR1 is MNHEY, CDR2 SVGAGI. CDR3 DNA sequence: TGTGCCAGCAGTTCTGGGACAGGGGGGGAGACCCAGTACTTC. Its protein is CASSSGTGGETQYF.

This sequence joins TRBV27 and TRBJ1-1, with 7 nucleotides matching TRBD1. This CDR3 has 15 amino acids. Per the germline V gene, CDR1 is MNHEY and CDR2 is SMNVEV (reference sequence). The ends lost 4 bases at V and 5 bases at J; junction bases unmatched: 10. CDR3 nucleotides: TGTGCCAGCAGTTGGGACACCGGGACAGCTACTGAAGCTTTCTTT. As protein: CASSWDTGTATEAFF.

The CDR3 loop reads CASSETTSGTGTEQFF. CDR3 sequence (DNA): TGTGCCAGCAGTGAAACAACTAGCGGGACAGGGACTGAGCAGTTCTTC. The chain uses TRBV6-1 and TRBJ2-1; tentative D call: TRBD2 (10 bases). The CDR3 covers 16 residues. Germline values: CDR1 MNHNS, CDR2 SASEGT. Deletions cut 2 bases from V and 9 bases from J, with 20 bases between.

The V and J genes are TRBV18 and TRBJ1-2, with D uncertain. V lost 3 bases and J 4 bases, leaving 15 bases between the germline ends. Per germline, CDR1 KGHSH and CDR2 LQKENI. The CDR3 has 15 residues. The CDR3 DNA is TGTGCCAGCTCACCGAGTAACGCGGGCTCCTATGGCTACACCTTC. This gives the protein CASSPSNAGSYGYTF. Full variable domain (outside the CDR3, taken from reference TRBV18 and TRBJ1-2): NAGVMQNPRHLVRRRGQEARLRCSPMKGHSHVYWYRQLPEEGLKFMVYLQKENIIDESGMPKERFSAEFPKEGPSILRIQQVVRGDSAAYFCASSPSNAGSYGYTFGSGTRLTVV.